A selection of T cell receptor beta chains follows, all from one sample in a study of shared clonotypes between healthy human individuals. The assay was immunoSEQ multiplex PCR, and TCRdb's table has in-frame clones only and misses some. The table has millions of clones, 95% seen once. The sequenced material came from naive CD4+ T cells sorted from blood. Receptors were obtained from a man between 18 and 35 years old in good health. Each CDR3 is given with its conserved first and last residue. The order of the fields is V gene, clone size, J gene, D gene, CDR3 protein, CDR3 DNA. D genes are given only for firm matches. Size tells how often a clone was seen (once, few, many) or the class of an expanded clone, and some rows leave it out.

TRBV29-1,NA,TRBJ2-7,NA,CSVEVGIYEQYF,TGCAGCGTTGAAGTAGGCATCTACGAGCAGTACTTC
TRBV28,NA,TRBJ1-1,NA,CASSTKRPEAFF,TGTGCCAGCAGCACGAAAAGGCCTGAAGCTTTCTTT
TRBV7-9,NA,TRBJ2-3,NA,CASSWISTDTQYF,TGTGCCAGCAGCTGGATTTCGACAGATACGCAGTATTTT
TRBV4-1,NA,TRBJ1-1,NA,CASSQNRQDWITEAFF,TGCGCCAGCAGCCAGAACCGACAGGATTGGATCACTGAAGCTTTCTTT
TRBV18,few,TRBJ1-2,NA,CASSPAQGNYGYTF,TGTGCCAGCTCACCAGCGCAGGGAAACTATGGCTACACCTTC
TRBV10-1,NA,TRBJ2-5,TRBD2,CASSETSGGTQYF,TGCGCCAGCAGTGAAACTAGCGGAGGGACCCAGTACTTC
TRBV7-9,NA,TRBJ2-5,NA,CASSPRGEKSQETQYF,TGTGCCAGCAGCCCCAGGGGAGAAAAGTCCCAAGAGACCCAGTACTTC
TRBV10-2,NA,TRBJ1-2,NA,CASSESGGGANYGYTF,TGCGCCAGCAGTGAGTCGGGCGGTGGGGCAAACTATGGCTACACCTTC
TRBV4-1,NA,TRBJ2-7,NA,CASSQVDGKRHEQYF,TGCGCCAGCAGCCAAGTCGACGGAAAGAGACACGAGCAGTACTTC
TRBV7-2,NA,TRBJ2-1,TRBD2,CASSLALAGGKEQFF,TGTGCCAGCAGCTTAGCTCTAGCGGGAGGGAAGGAGCAGTTCTTC
TRBV28,NA,TRBJ2-2,NA,CASSSVPPGELFF,TGTGCCAGCAGTTCAGTCCCACCCGGGGAGCTGTTTTTT
TRBV10-3,NA,TRBJ1-5,TRBD1,CAIGDREKDQPQHF,TGTGCCATTGGGGACAGGGAGAAGGATCAGCCCCAGCATTTT
TRBV7-2,once,TRBJ1-1,NA,CASSFPGTEAFF,TGTGCCAGCAGCTTCCCTGGCACTGAAGCTTTCTTT
TRBV28,NA,TRBJ1-2,NA,CASSLGGTDLYGYTF,TGTGCCAGCAGTTTAGGTGGGACGGACCTCTATGGCTACACCTTC
TRBV6-5,once,TRBJ2-4,NA,CASSREAKNIQYF,TGTGCCAGCAGTAGGGAGGCCAAAAACATTCAGTACTTC
TRBV5-8,NA,TRBJ2-1,NA,CASSSLREQFF,TGTGCCAGCAGCTCATTAAGAGAGCAGTTCTTC
TRBV28,NA,TRBJ2-7,NA,CASGSYEQYF,TGTGCCAGCGGTTCCTACGAGCAGTACTTC
TRBV7-6,once,TRBJ2-1,TRBD2,CASSLAAAGDYNEQFF,TGTGCCAGCAGCTTAGCGGCAGCGGGGGACTACAATGAGCAGTTCTTC
TRBV18,NA,TRBJ1-2,NA,CASSPPNESYGYTF,TGTGCCAGCTCACCTCCGAATGAATCATATGGCTACACCTTC
TRBV7-2,NA,TRBJ2-5,NA,CASSTSRQSPKETQYF,TGTGCCAGCAGCACGAGCCGACAGAGCCCTAAAGAGACCCAGTACTTC
TRBV7-2,once,TRBJ1-3,NA,CASSNRGGSGNTIYF,TGTGCCAGCAGCAACCGTGGGGGATCTGGAAACACCATATATTTT
TRBV5-6,NA,TRBJ2-7,TRBD1,CASSLQGTYEQYF,TGTGCCAGCAGCCTACAGGGGACCTACGAGCAGTACTTC
TRBV11-2,NA,TRBJ2-5,TRBD2,CASSPAGGQETQYF,TGTGCCAGCAGCCCAGCGGGAGGTCAAGAGACCCAGTACTTC
TRBV28,NA,TRBJ2-3,NA,CASLPAVGRPTDTQYF,TGTGCCAGCCTACCGGCGGTGGGGCGCCCCACAGATACGCAGTATTTT
TRBV2,NA,TRBJ2-7,NA,CASSERGSSYEQYF,TGTGCCAGCAGTGAGCGGGGCAGCTCCTACGAGCAGTACTTC
TRBV10-1,NA,TRBJ2-7,TRBD2,CASSDRGEGPGEQYF,TGCGCCAGCAGTGATCGGGGGGAGGGCCCGGGTGAGCAGTACTTC
TRBV5-1,NA,TRBJ2-1,NA,CASSLSRTDTEQFF,TGCGCCAGCAGCTTGAGCCGGACTGACACTGAGCAGTTCTTC
TRBV18,NA,TRBJ2-4,NA,CASSPGEGWVSKNIQYF,TGTGCCAGCTCCCCCGGTGAGGGGTGGGTTTCCAAAAACATTCAGTACTTC
TRBV7-2,once,TRBJ1-2,TRBD1,CASTVLTGDRYGYTF,TGTGCCAGCACCGTACTGACAGGGGACCGCTATGGCTACACCTTC
TRBV19,NA,TRBJ1-5,NA,CASSLDRSNQPQHF,TGTGCCAGTAGCCTAGACAGGAGCAATCAGCCCCAGCATTTT
TRBV30,NA,TRBJ1-4,NA,CAWSPPWGANEKLFF,TGTGCCTGGAGTCCCCCTTGGGGAGCTAATGAAAAACTGTTTTTT
TRBV7-2,NA,TRBJ2-7,TRBD2,CASSFAGVQYEQYF,TGTGCCAGCAGCTTTGCGGGAGTCCAATACGAGCAGTACTTC
TRBV19,once,TRBJ2-5,TRBD1,CASSTTGGETQYF,TGTGCCAGTAGTACGACAGGGGGGGAGACCCAGTACTTC
TRBV10-3,NA,TRBJ2-7,NA,CAISEGQPDEQYF,TGTGCCATCAGTGAGGGGCAGCCCGACGAGCAGTACTTC
TRBV7-2,once,TRBJ1-2,TRBD1,CASSLATGGTGIDGYTF,TGTGCCAGCAGCTTAGCTACCGGGGGGACAGGGATCGATGGCTACACCTTC
TRBV6-5,NA,TRBJ2-3,NA,CASSPAYASTDTQYF,TGTGCCAGCAGTCCAGCGTACGCTAGCACAGATACGCAGTATTTT
TRBV2,NA,TRBJ1-1,NA,CASSGWGNTEAFF,TGTGCCAGCAGTGGATGGGGTAACACTGAAGCTTTCTTT
TRBV11-2,NA,TRBJ2-4,NA,CASSLTAAKNIQYF,TGTGCCAGCAGTCTCACAGCAGCCAAAAACATTCAGTACTTC
TRBV21-1,NA,TRBJ2-7,NA,CASSKRWTGAYEQYF,TGTGCCAGCAGCAAAAGATGGACAGGGGCCTACGAGCAGTACTTC
TRBV19,NA,TRBJ1-1,NA,CASSIGRDIPNTEAFF,TGTGCCAGTAGTATAGGCCGGGACATACCGAACACTGAAGCTTTCTTT
TRBV2,NA,TRBJ1-4,NA,CASSGGLVGATNEKLFF,TGTGCCAGCAGTGGGGGGCTAGTCGGCGCAACTAATGAAAAACTGTTTTTT
TRBV18,NA,TRBJ2-1,NA,CASSPPGRNEQFF,TGTGCCAGCTCACCGCCGGGGAGGAATGAGCAGTTCTTC
TRBV6-6,NA,TRBJ1-1,TRBD1,CASSYSPTGGNTEAFF,TGTGCCAGCAGTTACTCTCCGACAGGGGGCAACACTGAAGCTTTCTTT
TRBV6-5,NA,TRBJ1-1,NA,CASRGKNGLTEAFF,TGTGCCAGCAGGGGAAAGAATGGGCTCACTGAAGCTTTCTTT
TRBV5-1,NA,TRBJ2-5,TRBD1,CASSSTGEETQYF,TGCGCCAGCAGCTCGACAGGGGAAGAGACCCAGTACTTC
TRBV6-5,NA,TRBJ2-1,NA,CASSYSNYNEQFF,TGTGCCAGCAGTTACTCGAACTACAATGAGCAGTTCTTC
TRBV30,NA,TRBJ1-2,NA,CAWSVWDRGNYGYTF,TGTGCCTGGAGTGTATGGGACCGAGGTAACTATGGCTACACCTTC
TRBV4-3,NA,TRBJ2-2,NA,CASSQDLGRNTGELFF,TGCGCCAGCAGCCAAGATCTCGGGAGGAACACCGGGGAGCTGTTTTTT
TRBV5-6,NA,TRBJ1-6,TRBD1,CASGSDRSSYNSPLHF,TGTGCCAGCGGCTCGGACAGGAGCTCCTATAATTCACCCCTCCACTTT
TRBV19,NA,TRBJ1-2,NA,CASSTIANYGYTF,TGTGCCAGTAGTACCATAGCTAACTATGGCTACACCTTC
TRBV29-1,NA,TRBJ2-2,NA,CSVSRGTGELFF,TGCAGCGTGTCACGCGGCACCGGGGAGCTGTTTTTT
TRBV7-9,NA,TRBJ2-5,NA,CASSPRPDHQETQYF,TGTGCCAGCAGCCCCCGGCCCGACCACCAAGAGACCCAGTACTTC
TRBV29-1,NA,TRBJ2-1,TRBD2,CSETSGTYNEQFF,TGCAGCGAGACTAGCGGGACCTACAATGAGCAGTTCTTC
TRBV2,once,TRBJ1-6,TRBD1,CASSPNRGRVDSPLHF,TGTGCCAGCAGTCCTAACAGGGGGCGCGTTGATTCACCCCTCCACTTT
TRBV4-2,NA,TRBJ1-3,NA,CASSHETTGSSGNTIYF,TGTGCCAGCAGCCACGAGACCACAGGGTCCTCTGGAAACACCATATATTTT
TRBV10-1,NA,TRBJ2-2,NA,CASSAKQGKNTGELFF,TGCGCCAGCAGTGCGAAACAGGGAAAGAACACCGGGGAGCTGTTTTTT
TRBV6-6,NA,TRBJ2-6,NA,CASTLTSGANVLTF,TGTGCCAGCACGTTAACATCGGGGGCCAACGTCCTGACTTTC
TRBV7-7,NA,TRBJ2-3,NA,CASSLGGAVPSTDTQYF,TGTGCTAGCAGCTTAGGGGGGGCAGTACCTAGCACAGATACGCAGTATTTT
TRBV11-3,once,TRBJ2-7,NA,CASSFRLVGEQYF,TGTGCCAGCAGCTTTAGGCTAGTGGGGGAGCAGTACTTC
TRBV9,NA,TRBJ1-4,NA,CASSVDRAEKLFF,TGTGCCAGCAGCGTAGACAGGGCTGAAAAACTGTTTTTT